The rows below give T cell receptor beta chains drawn from one sample of a study of cytomegalovirus exposure and HLA in healthy donors. TCRdb's table, derived via immunoSEQ multiplex PCR, lists solely in-frame clones and lacks some. The profile shows roughly 240,000 clones, 82% of them singletons. The specimen sequenced was PBMCs. These receptors came from a middle-aged woman in good health and CMV-seropositive. Each CDR3 is given with its conserved first and last residue. The D gene is left open where the match is weak. Rows may omit the clone size; those that give it use once, few, many or a size class.

TGTGCTAGTGGTACCGCCCCATGGACTAGCGCCACGAACACCGGGGAGCTGTTTTTT	CASGTAPWTSATNTGELFF	TRBJ2-2	-	TRBV12-5	TRBD2
TGTGCCAGCAGCTTAGACAGGGGAGGAGGCTACACCTTC	CASSLDRGGGYTF	TRBJ1-2	-	TRBV7-3	TRBD1
TGTGCCATCAGGGGGACAGGGGGTTTTTACGAGCAGTACTTC	CAIRGTGGFYEQYF	TRBJ2-7	-	TRBV10-3	TRBD1
TGTGCCAGCAGTAAACAGCGGGAGCTTGAGCAGTTCTTC	CASSKQRELEQFF	TRBJ2-1	-	TRBV7-2	TRBD2
TGTGCCAGCAGCGTAGGGGTTGGGGGCAGCTCCTACGAGCAGTACTTC	CASSVGVGGSSYEQYF	TRBJ2-7	-	TRBV9	-
TGTGCCTGGAGAAGGGGGAATGGATCACCCCTCCACTTT	CAWRRGNGSPLHF	TRBJ1-6	-	TRBV30	-
TGTGCCAGCAGTTTTGGCGGGAACATAGATACGCAGTATTTT	CASSFGGNIDTQYF	TRBJ2-3	-	TRBV28	-
TGTGCCAGTAGTATAGTTTTGGCAGGGAGGCGAGAGACCCAGTACTTC	CASSIVLAGRRETQYF	TRBJ2-5	-	TRBV19	-
TGTGCCAGCAGCCAAGACCCGGGGGTCGGCACTAATGAAAAACTGTTTTTT	CASSQDPGVGTNEKLFF	TRBJ1-4	-	TRBV4-2	-
TGTGCCAGCTCACCAACAGGGACCCCCGAGACCCAGTACTTC	CASSPTGTPETQYF	TRBJ2-5	-	TRBV18	-
TGCGCCAGCAGCCAACCCCGACGGGGGAACACTGAAGCTTTCTTT	CASSQPRRGNTEAFF	TRBJ1-1	-	TRBV4-3	-
TGTGCCAGCACTAAAACCGGGACTAGCGGGATGAACCACGAGCAGTACTTC	CASTKTGTSGMNHEQYF	TRBJ2-7	-	TRBV2	TRBD2
TGTGCCAGCAGTTACTGGGGGGGGTCCTACAATGAGCAGTTCTTC	CASSYWGGSYNEQFF	TRBJ2-1	-	TRBV6-5	TRBD2
TGTGCCAGCAGCTTGGGGGGTATTGCGGAGACCCAGTACTTC	CASSLGGIAETQYF	TRBJ2-5	few	TRBV11-2	-
TGCAGCGTTGAAGAGGGGAGGGGGAACACTGAAGCTTTCTTT	CSVEEGRGNTEAFF	TRBJ1-1	-	TRBV29-1	-
TGTGCCAGCAGCGACCGGGACAGGGGGTCCTACGAGCAGTACTTC	CASSDRDRGSYEQYF	TRBJ2-7	-	TRBV5-4	TRBD1
TGTGCCAGCAGCTTAGGATTCGAGACAGGGGGTGGCTACACCTTC	CASSLGFETGGGYTF	TRBJ1-2	once	TRBV11-2	TRBD1
TGTGCCAGCAGCGTAGTGGGGGGTAACGGAAACACCATATATTTT	CASSVVGGNGNTIYF	TRBJ1-3	-	TRBV9	-
TGCGCCAGCAGCTCGGGACTAGCGGGGTATAACACCGGGGAGCTGTTTTTT	CASSSGLAGYNTGELFF	TRBJ2-2	-	TRBV5-1	TRBD2
TGTGCCAGCAGCCCCCGGGGGACCCAGTACTTC	CASSPRGTQYF	TRBJ2-5	-	TRBV7-2	-
TGTGCCAGCAGTGAATTCCGAGGACAGGGAGAAAAACTGTTTTTT	CASSEFRGQGEKLFF	TRBJ1-4	-	TRBV2	TRBD1
TGTGCCAGCAGCAAATACGGGACAGGGGGCTACGAGCAGTACTTC	CASSKYGTGGYEQYF	TRBJ2-7	once	TRBV7-2	TRBD1
TGTGCCAGCAGTTACGTAACTAGCGGGCCCTACAATGAGCAGTTCTTC	CASSYVTSGPYNEQFF	TRBJ2-1	-	TRBV6-5	TRBD2
TGTGCCTGGAGTGCAGGGACAAGGGGAAGCTCTGGAAACACCATATATTTT	CAWSAGTRGSSGNTIYF	TRBJ1-3	-	TRBV30	-
TGTGCCATCAGTGACCAGGGGGGCAACTATGGCTACACCTTC	CAISDQGGNYGYTF	TRBJ1-2	-	TRBV10-3	TRBD1
TGCGCCAGCAGCTTGGTGGGGACAGGGCGGAGTGAAAAACTGTTTTTT	CASSLVGTGRSEKLFF	TRBJ1-4	-	TRBV5-1	TRBD1
TGTGCCAGCAGCCCCCAGGGGAACACTGAAGCTTTCTTT	CASSPQGNTEAFF	TRBJ1-1	few	TRBV7-2	-
TGTGCCAGTAGTCAGGACAGGGACTATGGCTACACCTTC	CASSQDRDYGYTF	TRBJ1-2	once	TRBV19	TRBD1
TGTGCCAGCAGTGACGGGGGACAGCTCTATGGCTACACCTTC	CASSDGGQLYGYTF	TRBJ1-2	few	TRBV6-4	TRBD1
TGTGCCAGCAAGAGTAATGAAAAACTGTTTTTT	CASKSNEKLFF	TRBJ1-4	-	TRBV27	-
TGTGCCAGCAGCTTAGGGACAGCTGTTGGCGGGGAGCTGTTTTTT	CASSLGTAVGGELFF	TRBJ2-2	-	TRBV11-2	-
TGCAGTGCTGGGACAGGCCGGGCCCAGTACTTC	CSAGTGRAQYF	TRBJ2-5	-	TRBV20-1	TRBD1
TGTGCCAGAAGCTTCAGGGTTGGAAACACCATATATTTT	CARSFRVGNTIYF	TRBJ1-3	-	TRBV7-5	-
TGTGCCAGCAGCCCGACTAGCGGGGGCACCGGGGAGCTGTTTTTT	CASSPTSGGTGELFF	TRBJ2-2	-	TRBV7-2	TRBD2
TGTGCCAGCACTCTATTTGGGACAGGATATGGCTACACCTTC	CASTLFGTGYGYTF	TRBJ1-2	-	TRBV2	TRBD1
TGCAGCGTCCAAGTTCGGGACTCGACCTTCAATGAGCAGTTCTTC	CSVQVRDSTFNEQFF	TRBJ2-1	-	TRBV29-1	-
TGTGCCAGCAGCCATACTAGCTTCCGTGATACGCAGTATTTT	CASSHTSFRDTQYF	TRBJ2-3	-	TRBV5-4	-
TGCAGCGTTTATAACAGGGCGGAAGCCTACGAGCAGTACTTC	CSVYNRAEAYEQYF	TRBJ2-7	-	TRBV29-1	-
TGTGCCAGCAGCCCTAGAGGGCTAGCGGGAGGAGAGCAGTACTTC	CASSPRGLAGGEQYF	TRBJ2-7	-	TRBV9	TRBD2
TGTGCTAGTGGTTTGGGCCAACAGGGGGCAACAGTCAATGAGCAGTTCTTC	CASGLGQQGATVNEQFF	TRBJ2-1	-	TRBV12-5	TRBD1
TGTGCCAGTTCCCCGGGACAGGGACCTCCCGGGGAGCTGTTTTTT	CASSPGQGPPGELFF	TRBJ2-2	once	TRBV27	TRBD1
TGTGCCAGCAGTCTCGGGGGATACAATGAGCAGTTCTTC	CASSLGGYNEQFF	TRBJ2-1	once	TRBV28	-
TGTGCCAGCAGCTTCCAGGCCAACTATGGCTACACCTTC	CASSFQANYGYTF	TRBJ1-2	-	TRBV5-5	-
TGTGCCAGCAGCGTAGCTCCAGGGAAAAACATTCAGTACTTC	CASSVAPGKNIQYF	TRBJ2-4	-	TRBV9	-
TGTGCCTGGAGTGTAATTAATCGGGAGACCCAGTACTTC	CAWSVINRETQYF	TRBJ2-5	-	TRBV30	-
TGTGCCAGCAGCTTTGTCCCCGCGGGAGGCTCCTACGAGCAGTACTTC	CASSFVPAGGSYEQYF	TRBJ2-7	-	TRBV7-2	TRBD2
TGTGCCATCAGTTCTGGACAGGGTCCCTACGAGCAGTACTTC	CAISSGQGPYEQYF	TRBJ2-7	few	TRBV10-3	TRBD1
TGTGCCAGCAGCTTGGTGGACAGATCCTATAATTCACCCCTCCACTTT	CASSLVDRSYNSPLHF	TRBJ1-6	few	TRBV5-5	-
TGTGCCAGTAGGGACAGGGGGCCATATGAGCAGTTCTTC	CASRDRGPYEQFF	TRBJ2-1	-	TRBV19	TRBD1
TGTGCCAGCAGCTCCCCCTACAGGGGTCACTATGGCTACACCTTC	CASSSPYRGHYGYTF	TRBJ1-2	-	TRBV28	TRBD1
TGTGCCAGCAGTTTAAGGGACAGGGCCTCTCAGCCCCAGCATTTT	CASSLRDRASQPQHF	TRBJ1-5	-	TRBV27	TRBD1
TGCGCCAGCAGCTTGGTGGTGGGGGCTAACACTGAAGCTTTCTTT	CASSLVVGANTEAFF	TRBJ1-1	-	TRBV5-1	-
TGCGCCAGCAGCAGGGGACGCGGGACTAGCGGCAACTACAATGAGCAGTTCTTC	CASSRGRGTSGNYNEQFF	TRBJ2-1	-	TRBV5-1	TRBD2